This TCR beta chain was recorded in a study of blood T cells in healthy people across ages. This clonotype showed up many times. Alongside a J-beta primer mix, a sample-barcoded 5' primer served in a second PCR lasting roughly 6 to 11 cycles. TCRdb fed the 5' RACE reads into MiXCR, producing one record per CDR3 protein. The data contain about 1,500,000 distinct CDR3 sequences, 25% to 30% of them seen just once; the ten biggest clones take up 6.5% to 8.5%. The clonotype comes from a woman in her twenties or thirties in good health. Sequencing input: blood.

The CDR3 region has the DNA TGTGCCATCAGTGACCCCGGGACTACGGGGTTGAATGAGCAGTTCTTC. Residues: CAISDPGTTGLNEQFF. V gene TRBV10-3 combines with J gene TRBJ2-1; 7 nucleotides align to TRBD2. Germline V gene sequence: CDR1 ENHRY, CDR2 SYGVKD. This CDR3 comprises 16 residues. The junction had 12 bases not matched to a gene; V was cut back by 3 bases and J by 7 bases.